The clone carrying this TCR beta chain was seen a single time. The data belong to a study of cytomegalovirus exposure and HLA in healthy donors. The germline gives CDR1 SGHAT, CDR2 FQNNGV. Losses at the gene ends were 4 bases for V and 1 base for J; bases not matched to a gene: 5. This CDR3 contains 15 residues. Some clones are missing from TCRdb's copy, which holds only in-frame ones; the method was immunoSEQ multiplex PCR. The table has 130,000 or so clones, approximately 90% seen once. The receptor was isolated from a woman aged 30 to 39 in good health and CMV-seropositive. The chain is built from TRBV11-2 and TRBJ2-3; 7 bases align to TRBD2. Sequencing was carried out using PBMCs. This CDR3 is CASSSGAGGTDTQYF. The CDR3 coding sequence is TGTGCCAGCAGCTCCGGGGCGGGGGGCACAGATACGCAGTATTTT. The whole variable domain, filled in from reference TRBV11-2 and TRBJ2-3, reads EAGVAQSPRYKIIEKRQSVAFWCNPISGHATLYWYQQILGQGPKLLIQFQNNGVVDDSQLPKDRFSAERLKGVDSTLKIQPAKLEDSAVYLCASSSGAGGTDTQYFGPGTRLTVL.